The clone carrying this T cell receptor beta chain was observed at least ten times. Its cognate antigen is unknown. CDR1 is MNHEY and CDR2 is SVGEGT in the germline V gene. The CDR3 length is 15 residues. Trimming cost V 0 bases and J 0 bases, with 6 bases left between them. This specimen comes from a study of T cell repertoires in cytomegalovirus infection. From the reads, TCRdb called clonotypes with MiXCR, one entry per CDR3 protein. The table lists approximately 990,000 distinct CDR3 sequences, about a third of them singletons. Study-wide points: Within the response measured ex vivo, HLA-C-restricted CMV-specific TCR beta clonotypes were dominant. CMV carriers having the relevant HLA were flagged by cumulative public TCR beta family frequency.

The rearrangement links TRBV6-2 or TRBV6-3 to TRBJ2-1; D is ambiguous. The sequence was obtained from a human donor in good health (CMV status not recorded). Some clones in this sample may be carry-over from other donors' samples. Sample: cultured CD8+ T cells from PBMCs, taken from culture after CMV antigen stimulation. The CDR3 DNA is TGTGCCAGCAGTTACTCCGGCAACTCCTACAATGAGCAGTTCTTC. Residues: CASSYSGNSYNEQFF.